This TCR beta chain was captured in a study of shared clonotypes between healthy human individuals. Study-wide points: Larger estimated richness was generally recorded for naive subsets relative to memory subsets. Some naive CD4 clonotypes, 5% to 5.5%, turned up in common across four donors. Incomplete sequencing of sorted subsets was indicated by rarefaction despite large depth.

The germline CDR1 and CDR2 sequences are SGHDN and FVKESK. V lost 4 bases and J lost 1; bases outside the gene matches: 11. This CDR3 is built from 17 residues. With regard to this clone: As yet, its antigen is unknown.

The split of CD4+ cells yielded CD45RA+ naive and CD45RA-negative memory subsets. The assay was immunoSEQ multiplex PCR, and TCRdb's table has in-frame clones only and misses some. The sample records fewer than 1.6 million clones, 98% to 99% being singletons. This receptor was taken from a man between 25 and 39 years old in good health. Material: naive CD4+ T cells sorted from blood. Described subset: CD45RA+ positively selected. The rearrangement joins TRBV14 to TRBJ2-7; 9 bases match TRBD2. The CDR3 loop reads CASSPSRGGRGSYEQYF. For the CDR3, the DNA is TGTGCCAGCAGCCCCTCTCGAGGCGGGAGGGGGTCCTACGAGCAGTACTTC.